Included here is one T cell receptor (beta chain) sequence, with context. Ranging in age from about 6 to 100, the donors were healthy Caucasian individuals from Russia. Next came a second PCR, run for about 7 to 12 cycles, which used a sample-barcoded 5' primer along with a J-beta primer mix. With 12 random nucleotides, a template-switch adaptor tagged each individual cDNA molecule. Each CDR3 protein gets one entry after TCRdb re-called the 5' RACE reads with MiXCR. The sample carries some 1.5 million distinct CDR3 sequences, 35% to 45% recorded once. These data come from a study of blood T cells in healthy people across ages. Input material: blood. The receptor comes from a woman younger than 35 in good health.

The CDR3 nucleotides read TGTGCCAGCAGTTTCCGGGAGCAAGCTTTCTTT. This codes for CASSFREQAFF. This chain uses TRBV12-3 or TRBV12-4 with TRBJ1-1; unclear D gene. Trimming pared 3 bases from V and 9 bases from J, leaving 8 bases between. The CDR3 runs to 11 residues.